The 19 T cell receptor beta chains below all came from one sample that was sequenced in a study of OX40 agonist ivuxolimab in advanced cancers. Here immunoSEQ multiplex PCR was the method, and the copy in TCRdb shows in-frame clones only, minus some. The data show tens of thousands of clones, roughly 80% seen once. The sequencing here drew on CD4+ or CD8+ T cells sorted from blood, taken in a trial of the OX40 agonist ivuxolimab. Receptor source: an adult with an advanced solid tumor such as melanoma, head and neck, liver or kidney cancer.

This chain's CDR3 is CASSRQGYEQYV. Written as DNA, the CDR3 is TGTGCCAGCTCTCGGCAGGGCTACGAGCAGTACGTC. J is TRBJ2-7 and V is TRBV18, with D possibly TRBD1 on 5 matching bases. Germline-derived CDR1 and CDR2 are KGHSH and LQKENI. CDR3 size: 12 residues. The ends were cut back, 6 bases at V and 3 bases at J, with 9 bases in the middle.

V gene TRBV5-1 combines with J gene TRBJ2-2, with D maybe TRBD2 (6 bases). Germline V gene sequence: CDR1 SGHRS, CDR2 YFSETQ. This CDR3 is 15 amino acids long. V was cut by 3 bases and J by 3 bases, with 12 bases left in between. The CDR3 reads CASSSGSGDTGELFF. The DNA for the CDR3 is TGCGCCAGCAGCTCGGGTAGCGGAGACACCGGGGAGCTGTTTTTT.

The V call is TRBV14, the J call TRBJ1-2; TRBD1 is a possible D gene (5 bases). Germline V lookup: CDR1 SGHDN, CDR2 FVKESK. The CDR3 is made up of 17 amino acids. Trimming left V 0 bases short and J 6 bases short, with 20 bases between. The CDR3 is CASSQDFGGAVLNGYTF. The CDR3 DNA reads TGTGCCAGCAGCCAAGATTTCGGAGGGGCAGTACTAAATGGCTACACCTTC.

The chain recombines TRBV10-2 with TRBJ2-1; the D is unclear. V was pared by 8 bases and J by 8 bases, with 7 bases between. The CDR3 totals 10 residues. Germline CDR1 is WSHSY and CDR2 is SAAADI. CDR3 residues: CASGDDEQFF. The CDR3 nucleotides read TGCGCCAGCGGAGACGATGAGCAGTTCTTC.

As to this clone: The junction shows a germline mismatch at one end, possibly a read error. V gene TRBV5-4 combines with J gene TRBJ2-2; 7 bases fit TRBD2. The CDR3 extends over 13 amino acids. Germline values: CDR1 SGHNT, CDR2 YYREEE (reference sequence). CDR3 residues: CASGDWGNGELFF. CDR3 nucleotide sequence: TGCGCCAGCGGGGATTGGGGAAACGGGGAGCTGTTTTTT.

The J gene is TRBJ1-5, the V gene TRBV18, with TRBD1 matching 7 bases. Germline CDR1 and CDR2: KGHSH and LQKENI. The CDR3 is 14 residues long. The V gene end was trimmed by 5 bases and the J gene end by 4 bases; junction bases not matched to a gene: 5. The CDR3 DNA reads TGTGCCAGCTCATCCGGGACAGCAAATCAGCCCCAGCATTTT. Encoded protein: CASSSGTANQPQHF.

The V call is TRBV19, the J call TRBJ2-1, with 8 bases that match TRBD2. V shed 3 bases and J 4 bases; nucleotides not matched to a gene: 2. There are 14 residues in the CDR3. From germline, CDR1 is LNHDA and CDR2 SQIVND (reference sequence). The CDR3 bases are TGTGCCAGTAGTATGACTAGCGTGTACAATGAGCAGTTCTTC. Translating it yields CASSMTSVYNEQFF.

The chain links TRBV6-5 to TRBJ2-7, with a possible D match to TRBD1 (5 bases). This CDR3 is built from 14 residues. V lost 0 bases and J lost 3, with 9 bases in between. CDR1 and CDR2 (germline): MNHEY, SVGAGI. CDR3 sequence: CASSYSWGGYEQYF. The CDR3 DNA follows: TGTGCCAGCAGTTACTCGTGGGGCGGCTACGAGCAGTACTTC.

This rearrangement joins TRBV19 to TRBJ1-5, with D unclear. Germline loops: CDR1 LNHDA, CDR2 SQIVND (reference sequence). The CDR3 covers 15 residues. V was cut by 4 bases and J by 0 bases, with 10 bases left in between. The CDR3, as DNA: TGTGCCAGTAGTAGAAGCCCCAATAGCAATCAGCCCCAGCATTTT. It is translated as CASSRSPNSNQPQHF.

This chain joins TRBV4-1 and TRBJ2-3; no reliable D call. The germline V and J ends were trimmed by 0 bases and 1 base, with 14 bases remaining between them. This CDR3 is built from 17 residues. Germline lookup yields CDR1 MGHRA and CDR2 YSYEKL. The DNA for the CDR3 is TGCGCCAGCAGCCAAGATCCAGTGGGAAGGGGCACAGATACGCAGTATTTT. The encoded protein is CASSQDPVGRGTDTQYF.

This chain links TRBV6-5 with TRBJ2-3, with a weak D call TRBD2 (6 bases). Germline loops: CDR1 MNHEY, CDR2 SVGAGI. The CDR3 contains 14 residues. The V gene lost 5 bases and the J gene lost 1 base, with 10 bases spanning the gap. The CDR3 is CASSLTRGTDTQYF. Here the CDR3 DNA reads TGTGCCAGCAGTCTGACTAGAGGCACAGATACGCAGTATTTT.

The chain couples TRBV11-2 to TRBJ1-6; D is unclear. This CDR3 has 15 amino acids. Germline lookup yields CDR1 SGHAT and CDR2 FQNNGV. V lost 3 bases to trimming and J lost 7 bases, with 13 bases between them. CDR3 protein: CASSLTSGPNSPLHF. DNA for the CDR3: TGTGCCAGCAGCTTGACGTCAGGACCGAATTCACCCCTCCACTTT.

The chain joins TRBV30 to TRBJ1-1; unclear D gene. The germline CDR1 and CDR2 sequences are GTSNPN and SVGIG (reference sequence). V lost 0 bases to trimming and J lost 10 bases, with 24 bases between them. The CDR3 contains 16 residues. The CDR3 reads CAWSVPGIGPLSRAFF. The CDR3 DNA sequence: TGTGCCTGGAGTGTACCCGGGATAGGGCCTCTGAGTCGAGCTTTCTTT.

The chain recombines TRBV27 with TRBJ1-1; 10 bases map to TRBD1. Germline V gene data show CDR1 as MNHEY and CDR2 as SMNVEV (reference sequence). This CDR3 region has 13 residues. V shed 4 bases and J 10 bases; nucleotides not matched to a gene: 6. The CDR3 bases are TGTGCCAGCAGTTCGACAGGGGGCGAGGGAGCTTTCTTT. It is translated as CASSSTGGEGAFF.

V gene TRBV6-1 combines with J gene TRBJ2-5; tentative D call: TRBD1 (6 bases). The last part of the DNA fits TRBJ2-7 better; the J call may be wrong. This CDR3 is built from 13 residues. Germline V gives CDR1 MNHNS, CDR2 SASEGT. In DNA form, the CDR3 reads TGTGCCAGCAGTGAGCGGCAGGGGTACGAGCAGTACTTC. Amino acid sequence: CASSERQGYEQYF.

The chain joins TRBV18 to TRBJ2-1; D possibly corresponds to TRBD2 (7 bases). Germline V lookup: CDR1 KGHSH, CDR2 LQKENI. V lost 4 bases and J lost 6, with 16 bases in between. This CDR3 is built from 15 residues. The CDR3 loop reads CASSLGGSGVNEQFF. The CDR3 nucleotides read TGTGCCAGCTCACTAGGGGGAAGCGGGGTCAATGAGCAGTTCTTC.

The chain couples TRBV10-1 to TRBJ2-7; TRBD1 is a possible D gene (6 bases). V was cut by 0 bases and J by 2 bases, with 8 bases left in between. Looked up from germline, CDR1 is WNHNN and CDR2 is SYGVQD (reference sequence). CDR3 length equals 14 residues. The DNA for the CDR3 is TGCGCCAGCAGTGAGTCCCACAGGGCCTACGAGCAGTACGTC. The encoded protein is CASSESHRAYEQYV.

The CDR3 sequence is CASSFLAGAGNTIYF. CDR3 sequence (DNA): TGTGCCAGCAGCTTTTTGGCCGGGGCTGGAAACACCATATATTTT. This rearrangement joins TRBV5-8 to TRBJ1-3; D is ambiguous. Germline-derived CDR1 and CDR2 are SGHTS and YDEGEE. The CDR3 spans 15 residues. The V end was cut by 2 bases, the J end by 2 bases, with 11 bases between.

This clone was counted between two and nine times. The chain combines TRBV2 with TRBJ1-1; D is perhaps TRBD1 (5 bases). The CDR3 runs to 13 residues. CDR1 and CDR2 from the germline V gene are SNHLY and FYNNEI. Trimming took 2 bases from V and 3 from J, leaving 7 bases between them. The CDR3 bases are TGTGCCAGCAGTGAAAGAGGGGACACTGAAGCTTTCTTT. This sequence encodes CASSERGDTEAFF.